The present entry profiles one TCR beta chain with its context. Its antigen is unidentified. Germline trimming cut 6 bases from V and 7 bases from J; bases unmatched to any gene: 5. Germline V gene lookup returns CDR1 MNHEY and CDR2 SVGAGI. The CDR3 length is 13 residues. Blood was collected once per donor into heparin, averaging around 0.11 L. These data belong to a study of beta chain features in type 1 diabetes. General study points: A possible short-template PCR bias applies equally to patients and controls. Shorter TCRB CDR3s, moderately but significantly so, were found in Type 1 diabetes patients in all four CD4+ subsets. Type 1 diabetes patients had VDJ junctions that carried fewer insertions and more deletions.

Of the isolated RNA, all was reverse transcribed, and so the sequenced material was expressed TCRB transcripts. Here immunoSEQ multiplex PCR was the method, and the copy in TCRdb shows in-frame clones only, minus some. The sample lists roughly 500,000 clones, over 25% occurring once. Material for sequencing was naive CD4+ T cells from blood. The chain has TRBV6-5 and TRBJ2-1; 8 positions agree with TRBD2. The source is a man aged 18 to 35 in good health. The DNA of the CDR3 is TGTGCCAGCAGACCGACTAGCGCTAATGAGCAGTTCTTC. The encoded protein is CASRPTSANEQFF.